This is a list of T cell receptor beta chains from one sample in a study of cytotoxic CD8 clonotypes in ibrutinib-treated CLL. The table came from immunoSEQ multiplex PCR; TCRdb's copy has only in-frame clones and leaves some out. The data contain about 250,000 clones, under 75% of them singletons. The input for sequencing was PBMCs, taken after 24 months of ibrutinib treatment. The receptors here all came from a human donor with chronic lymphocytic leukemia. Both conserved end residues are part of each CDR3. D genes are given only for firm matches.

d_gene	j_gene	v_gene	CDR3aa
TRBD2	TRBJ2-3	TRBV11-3	CASSPGLAGGDTQYF
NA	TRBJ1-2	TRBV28	CASRQGFGYTF
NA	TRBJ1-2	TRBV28	CASSTVSGQGGYTF
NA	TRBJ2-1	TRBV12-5	CASGLVQVVREFF
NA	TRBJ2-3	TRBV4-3	CASSLGTSRGDTQYF
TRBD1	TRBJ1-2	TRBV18	CASSPRWDRGDGYTF
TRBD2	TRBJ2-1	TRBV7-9	CASSSEGLAKGNEQFF
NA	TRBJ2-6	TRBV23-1	CASLAWSGANVLTF
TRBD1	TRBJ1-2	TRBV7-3	CASSRIGGRDGYTF
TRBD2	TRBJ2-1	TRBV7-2	CATERDTYNEQFF
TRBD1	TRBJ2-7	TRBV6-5	CASSYDRVTYEQYF
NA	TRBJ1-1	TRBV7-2	CASRYDRLNTEAFF
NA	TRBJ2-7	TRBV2	CASSGDLISYEQYF
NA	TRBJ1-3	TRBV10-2	CASSEVVGPGNTIYF
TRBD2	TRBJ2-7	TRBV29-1	CSVEEREGPTYEQYF
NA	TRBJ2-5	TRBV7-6	CASSLGFRTTPRETQYF
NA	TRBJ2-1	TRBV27	CASSSLQGNEQFF
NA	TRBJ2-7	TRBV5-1	CASTPGGGQIYEQYF
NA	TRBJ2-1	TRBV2	CASGDSSSSYNEQFF
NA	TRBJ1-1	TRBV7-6	CASSTRPGMETEAFF
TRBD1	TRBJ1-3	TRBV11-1	CASSHQGASGNTIYF
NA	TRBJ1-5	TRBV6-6	CASSTGQPQHF
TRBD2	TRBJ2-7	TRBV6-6	CASSRLAGPYEQYF
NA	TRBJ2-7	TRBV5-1	CASSLKPYEQYF
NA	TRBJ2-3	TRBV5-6	CASSLVDAEASTDTQYF
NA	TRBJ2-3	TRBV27	CASSLGLPTDTQYF
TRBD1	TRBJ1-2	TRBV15	CATSRDPFRQGGDYGYTF
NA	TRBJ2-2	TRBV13	CASSTLGVYSNTGELFF
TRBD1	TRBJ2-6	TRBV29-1	CSVGPGQGDLIYSGANVLTF
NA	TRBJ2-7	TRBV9	CASSARQETYEQYF
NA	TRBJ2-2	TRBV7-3	CASGTTGRTTGELFF
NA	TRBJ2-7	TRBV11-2	CASSLVFRGDYEQYF
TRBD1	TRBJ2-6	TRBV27	CASRRQGAGANVLTF
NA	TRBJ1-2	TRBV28	CASSPGTPSLEDGYTF
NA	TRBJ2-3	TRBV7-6	CASSKNEKLSQYF
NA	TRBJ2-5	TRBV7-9	CASSSPGNRETQYF
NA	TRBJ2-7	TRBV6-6	CAGRASGAYEQYF
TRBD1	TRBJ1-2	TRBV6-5	CASREGQGDGYTF
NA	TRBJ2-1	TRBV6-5	CASGLLGVHNEQFF
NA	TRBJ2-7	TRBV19	CASSGTAGVRTYEQYF
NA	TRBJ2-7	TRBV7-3	CASSLMSGRGYEQYF
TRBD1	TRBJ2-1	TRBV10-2	CASSERGTGLNEQFF
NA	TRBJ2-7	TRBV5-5	CASSLGLRGEQYF
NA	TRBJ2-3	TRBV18	CASSPPSGFYLDTQYF
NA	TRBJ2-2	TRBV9	CASSPRREPGELFF
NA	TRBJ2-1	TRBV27	CASGQYNEQFF
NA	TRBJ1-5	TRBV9	CASSGEYSNQPQHF
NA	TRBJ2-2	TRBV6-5	CASSYNRVVGTGELFF
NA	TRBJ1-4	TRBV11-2	CASSLLTGTPNEKLFF
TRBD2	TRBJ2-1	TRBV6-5	CASSDKAGGQFF
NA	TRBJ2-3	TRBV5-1	CASSLAFLGTDTQYF
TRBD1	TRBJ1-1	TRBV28	CASSPRRPGTGRNTEAFF
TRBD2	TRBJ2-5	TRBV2	CASEASGSGGETQYF